Detailed here is one T cell receptor (beta chain). The read is 3 residues too short to cover the CDR3 end, so that end is filled in from the germline J gene. Other DNA sequences in this sample translate to the same CDR3. This specimen comes from a study of T cells in women clearing cervical HPV infection. Sequencing used immunoSEQ multiplex PCR; TCRdb keeps in-frame clones, though not all of them. This sample's clone table lists 40,000 or so clones. CDR1 and CDR2 from the germline V gene are DFQATT and SNEGSKA (reference sequence). The CDR3 extends over 14 amino acids. The sequenced sample consisted of blood buffy coat. The receptor was derived from a woman between 18 and 75 years old with a cervical HPV16 infection that either progressed to CIN3+ or cleared (not recorded which). The rearrangement links TRBV20-1 to TRBJ2-3, with a weak D call TRBD1 (6 bases). Incomplete CDR3 DNA: TGCAGTGCCCAACAGGGATCTAGCAATCAGCCG. Amino acids: CSAQQGSSNQP. The full CDR3 protein reads CSAQQGSSNQPQYF.